This T cell receptor (beta chain) comes out of a study of beta chain features in type 1 diabetes. Sorting of CD4+ naive, central memory, regulatory and stem cell-like memory cells was performed via CD45RO/CCR7/CD25/CD127/CD95/CD27. Comments on this clone: The antigen remains unidentified.

The entirety of the isolated RNA underwent reverse transcription, so expressed TCRB transcripts were sequenced. Some clones are missing from TCRdb's copy, which holds only in-frame ones; the method was immunoSEQ multiplex PCR. The data show about 700,000 clones, roughly 13% seen once. Findings and caveats of the study: Type 1 diabetes patients had moderately but significantly shorter TCRB CDR3s in all four CD4+ subsets.

Sequenced input: naive CD4+ T cells from blood. This TCR was recovered from a man in his late teens or twenties with type 1 diabetes.

The CDR3 nucleotides are TGTGCCAGCAGCTTAGGTGGGCCCTACAATGAGCAGTTCTTC. This encodes CASSLGGPYNEQFF. This sequence joins TRBV7-7 and TRBJ2-1; D is undetermined. Germline CDR1 reads SSHAT; CDR2 reads FNYEAQ (reference sequence). The ends were cut back, 1 base at V and 2 bases at J, with 6 bases in the middle. The CDR3 consists of 14 residues.